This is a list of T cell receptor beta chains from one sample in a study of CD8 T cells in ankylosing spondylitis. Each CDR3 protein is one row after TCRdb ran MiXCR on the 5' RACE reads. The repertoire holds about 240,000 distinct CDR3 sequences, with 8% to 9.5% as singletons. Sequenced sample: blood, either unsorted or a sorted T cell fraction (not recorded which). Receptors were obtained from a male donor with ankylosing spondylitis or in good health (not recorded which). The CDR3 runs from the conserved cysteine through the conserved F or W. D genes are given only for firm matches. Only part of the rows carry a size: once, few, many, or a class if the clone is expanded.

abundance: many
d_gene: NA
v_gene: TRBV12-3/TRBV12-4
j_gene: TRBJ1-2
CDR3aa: CASSPGISYGYTF
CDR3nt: TGTGCCAGCAGTCCGGGGATTAGCTATGGCTACACCTTC

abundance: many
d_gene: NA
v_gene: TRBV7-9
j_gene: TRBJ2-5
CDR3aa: CASSPVRTLAGSETQYF
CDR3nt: TGTGCCAGCAGCCCGGTCCGGACACTGGCGGGATCTGAGACCCAGTACTTC

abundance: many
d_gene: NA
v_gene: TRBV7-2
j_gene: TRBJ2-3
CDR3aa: CASSLARRQGGDTQYF
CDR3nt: TGTGCCAGCAGCTTAGCCAGACGCCAAGGCGGGGATACGCAGTATTTT

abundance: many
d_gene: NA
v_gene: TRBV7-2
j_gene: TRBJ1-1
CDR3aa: CASSSPQRGTEAFF
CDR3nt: TGTGCCAGCAGCTCACCTCAGAGGGGCACTGAAGCTTTCTTT

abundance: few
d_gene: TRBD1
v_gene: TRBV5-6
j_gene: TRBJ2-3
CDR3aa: CASSLVRGLTDTQYF
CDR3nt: TGTGCCAGCAGCTTAGTGAGGGGGCTTACAGATACGCAGTATTTT

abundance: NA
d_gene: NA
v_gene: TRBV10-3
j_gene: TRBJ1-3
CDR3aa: CAIGESSGNTIYF
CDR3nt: TGTGCCATCGGGGAAAGCTCTGGAAACACCATATATTTT

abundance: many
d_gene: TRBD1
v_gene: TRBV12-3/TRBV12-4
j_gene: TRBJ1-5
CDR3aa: CASSLDRGSQPQHF
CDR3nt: TGTGCCAGCAGTTTGGACAGGGGATCTCAGCCCCAGCATTTT

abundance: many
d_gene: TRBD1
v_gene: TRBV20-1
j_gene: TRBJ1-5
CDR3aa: CSARDWTGGDQPQHF
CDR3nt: TGCAGTGCTAGAGATTGGACAGGGGGCGATCAGCCCCAGCATTTT

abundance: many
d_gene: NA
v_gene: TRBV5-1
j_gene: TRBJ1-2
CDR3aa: CASSSGQSYGYTF
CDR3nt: TGCGCCAGCAGCTCCGGGCAAAGCTATGGCTACACCTTC

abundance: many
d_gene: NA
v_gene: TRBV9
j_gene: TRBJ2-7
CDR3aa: CASSEDGTPYEQYF
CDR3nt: TGTGCCAGCAGCGAGGACGGGACTCCCTACGAGCAGTACTTC

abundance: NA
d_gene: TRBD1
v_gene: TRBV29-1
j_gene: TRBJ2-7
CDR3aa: CSVGTGPEQYF
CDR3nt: TGCAGCGTCGGGACAGGGCCCGAGCAGTACTTC